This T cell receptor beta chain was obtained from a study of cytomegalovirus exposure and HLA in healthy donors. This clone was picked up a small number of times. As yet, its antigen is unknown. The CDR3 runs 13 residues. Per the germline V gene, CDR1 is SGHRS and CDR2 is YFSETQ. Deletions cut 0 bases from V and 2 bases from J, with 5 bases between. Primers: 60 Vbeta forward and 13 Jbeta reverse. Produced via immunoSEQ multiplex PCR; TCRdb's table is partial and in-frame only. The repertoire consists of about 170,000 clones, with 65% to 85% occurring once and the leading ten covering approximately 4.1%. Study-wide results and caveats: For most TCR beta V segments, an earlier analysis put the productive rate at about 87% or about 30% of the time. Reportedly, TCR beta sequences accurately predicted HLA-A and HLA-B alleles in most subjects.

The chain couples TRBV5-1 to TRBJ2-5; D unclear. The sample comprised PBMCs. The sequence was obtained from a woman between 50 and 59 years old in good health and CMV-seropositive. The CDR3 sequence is CASSLALQETQYF. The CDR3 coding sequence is TGCGCCAGCAGCTTGGCTCTACAAGAGACCCAGTACTTC.